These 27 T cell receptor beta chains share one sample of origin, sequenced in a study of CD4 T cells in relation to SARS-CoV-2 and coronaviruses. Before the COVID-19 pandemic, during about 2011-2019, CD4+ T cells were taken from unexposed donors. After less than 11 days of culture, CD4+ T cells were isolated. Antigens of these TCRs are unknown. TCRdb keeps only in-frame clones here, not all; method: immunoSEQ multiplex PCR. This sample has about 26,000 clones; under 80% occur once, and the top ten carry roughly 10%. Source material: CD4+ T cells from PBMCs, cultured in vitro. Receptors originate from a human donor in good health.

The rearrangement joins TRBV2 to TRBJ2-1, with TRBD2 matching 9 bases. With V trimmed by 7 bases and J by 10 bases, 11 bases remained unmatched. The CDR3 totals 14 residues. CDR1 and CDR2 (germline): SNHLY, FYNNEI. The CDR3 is CASNQVGTSLEQFF. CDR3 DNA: TGTGCCAGCAATCAGGTCGGGACTAGCCTCGAGCAGTTCTTC.

The CDR3 protein is CASSQLKGEISYEQYF. The CDR3 DNA sequence: TGTGCCAGCAGCCAACTTAAAGGGGAGATCTCCTACGAGCAGTACTTC. The V and J genes are TRBV3-1 (or the pseudogene TRBV3-2) and TRBJ2-7; either TRBD1 or TRBD2 may supply D (5 bases each). The V and J ends lost 2 bases and 0 bases respectively, with 14 bases between them. In germline, CDR1 is LGHDT, CDR2 YNNKEL (reference sequence). CDR3 length: 16 amino acids.

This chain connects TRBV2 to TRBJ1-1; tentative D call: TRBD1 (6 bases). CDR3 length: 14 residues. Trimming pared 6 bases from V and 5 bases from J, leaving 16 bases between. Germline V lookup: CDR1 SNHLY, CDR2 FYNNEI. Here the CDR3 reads CASSGLTGWTEAFF. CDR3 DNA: TGTGCCAGCAGCGGCCTAACAGGGTGGACTGAAGCTTTCTTT.

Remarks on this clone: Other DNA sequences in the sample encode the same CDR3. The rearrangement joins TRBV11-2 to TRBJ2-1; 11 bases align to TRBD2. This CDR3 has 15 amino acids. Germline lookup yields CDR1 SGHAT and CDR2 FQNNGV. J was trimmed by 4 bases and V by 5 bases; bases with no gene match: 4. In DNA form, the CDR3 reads TGTGCCAGCAGCCCGGGGACTAGCGGATACAATGAGCAGTTCTTC. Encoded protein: CASSPGTSGYNEQFF.

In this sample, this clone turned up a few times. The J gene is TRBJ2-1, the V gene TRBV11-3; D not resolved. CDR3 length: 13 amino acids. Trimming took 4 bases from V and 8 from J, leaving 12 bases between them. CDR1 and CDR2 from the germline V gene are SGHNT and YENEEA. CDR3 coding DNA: TGTGCCAGCAGCTCCCTCGTAGGCTATGAGCAGTTCTTC. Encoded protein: CASSSLVGYEQFF.

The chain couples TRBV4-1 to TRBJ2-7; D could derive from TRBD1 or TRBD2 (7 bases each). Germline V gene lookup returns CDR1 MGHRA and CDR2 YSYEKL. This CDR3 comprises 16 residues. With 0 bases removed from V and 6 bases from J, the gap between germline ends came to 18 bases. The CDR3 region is CASSQEVPGGVSEQYF. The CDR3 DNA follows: TGCGCCAGCAGCCAAGAAGTTCCAGGGGGGGTTTCCGAGCAGTACTTC.

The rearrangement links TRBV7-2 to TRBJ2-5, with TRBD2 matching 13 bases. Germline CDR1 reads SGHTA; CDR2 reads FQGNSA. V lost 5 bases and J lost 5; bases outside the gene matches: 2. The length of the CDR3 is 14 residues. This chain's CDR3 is CASSKGLAGETQYF. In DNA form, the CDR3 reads TGTGCCAGCAGCAAGGGACTAGCGGGGGAGACCCAGTACTTC.

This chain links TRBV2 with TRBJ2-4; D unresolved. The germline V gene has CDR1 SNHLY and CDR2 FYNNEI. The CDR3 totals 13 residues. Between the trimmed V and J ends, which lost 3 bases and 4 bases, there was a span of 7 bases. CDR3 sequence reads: CASSELRKNIQYF. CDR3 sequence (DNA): TGTGCCAGCAGTGAGTTACGTAAAAACATTCAGTACTTC.

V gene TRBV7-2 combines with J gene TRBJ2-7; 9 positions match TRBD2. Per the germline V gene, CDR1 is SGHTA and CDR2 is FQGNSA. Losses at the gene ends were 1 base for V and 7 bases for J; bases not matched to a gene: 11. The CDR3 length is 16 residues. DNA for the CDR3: TGTGCCAGCAGCTTAGTGGGGACTAGCCAAATGTCAGAGCAGTACTTC. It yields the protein CASSLVGTSQMSEQYF.

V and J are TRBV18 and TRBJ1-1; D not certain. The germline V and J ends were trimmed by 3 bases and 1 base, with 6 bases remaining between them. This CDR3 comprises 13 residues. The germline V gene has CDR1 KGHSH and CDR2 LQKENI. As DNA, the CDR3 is TGTGCCAGCTCACCCAATGAGAACACTGAAGCTTTCTTT. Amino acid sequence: CASSPNENTEAFF.

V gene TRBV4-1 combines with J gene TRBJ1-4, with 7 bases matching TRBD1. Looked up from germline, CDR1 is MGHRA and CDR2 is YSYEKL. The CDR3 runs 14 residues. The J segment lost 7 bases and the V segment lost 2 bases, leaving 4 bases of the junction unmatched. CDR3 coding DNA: TGCGCCAGCAGCCAACCAGGGGGTGGTGAAAAACTGTTTTTT. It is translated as CASSQPGGGEKLFF.

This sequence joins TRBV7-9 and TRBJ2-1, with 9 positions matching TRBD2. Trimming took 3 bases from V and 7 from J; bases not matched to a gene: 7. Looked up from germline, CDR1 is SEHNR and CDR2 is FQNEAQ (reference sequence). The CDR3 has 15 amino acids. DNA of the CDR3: TGTGCCAGCAGCTTCAGCGGGAGGTGGTTGAATGAGCAGTTCTTC. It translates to CASSFSGRWLNEQFF.

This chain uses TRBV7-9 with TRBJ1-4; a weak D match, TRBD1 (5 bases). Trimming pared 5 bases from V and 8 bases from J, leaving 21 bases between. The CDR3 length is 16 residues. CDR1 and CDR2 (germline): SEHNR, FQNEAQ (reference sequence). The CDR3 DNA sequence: TGTGCCAGCAGCCCTTCGACAGCGCGGGTGGCGGAAAAACTGTTTTTT. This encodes CASSPSTARVAEKLFF.

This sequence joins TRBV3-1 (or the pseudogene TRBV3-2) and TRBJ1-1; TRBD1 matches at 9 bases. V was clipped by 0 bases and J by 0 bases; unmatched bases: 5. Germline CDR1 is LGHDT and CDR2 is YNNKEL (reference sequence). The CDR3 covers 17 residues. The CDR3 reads CASSQDGTGPMNTEAFF. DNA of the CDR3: TGTGCCAGCAGCCAAGATGGGACAGGGCCCATGAACACTGAAGCTTTCTTT.

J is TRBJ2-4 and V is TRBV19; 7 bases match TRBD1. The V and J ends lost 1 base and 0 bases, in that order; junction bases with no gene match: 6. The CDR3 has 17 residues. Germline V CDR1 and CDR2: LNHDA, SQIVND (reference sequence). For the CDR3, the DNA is TGTGCCAGTAGTATAGGGAAGGGGGCTAAAGCCAAAAACATTCAGTACTTC. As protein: CASSIGKGAKAKNIQYF.

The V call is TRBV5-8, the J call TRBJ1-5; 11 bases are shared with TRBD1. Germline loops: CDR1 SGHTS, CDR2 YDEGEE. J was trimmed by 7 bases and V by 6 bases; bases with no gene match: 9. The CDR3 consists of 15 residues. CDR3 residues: CASNQDRGPRQPQHF. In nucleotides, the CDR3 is TGTGCCAGCAACCAGGACAGGGGGCCGCGCCAGCCCCAGCATTTT.

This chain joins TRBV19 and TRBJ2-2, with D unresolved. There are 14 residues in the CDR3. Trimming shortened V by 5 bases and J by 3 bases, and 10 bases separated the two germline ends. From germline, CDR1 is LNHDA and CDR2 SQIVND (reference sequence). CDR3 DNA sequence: TGTGCCAGTAGTGCTGACGGCCACACCGGGGAGCTGTTTTTT. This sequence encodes CASSADGHTGELFF. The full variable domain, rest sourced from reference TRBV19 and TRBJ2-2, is DGGITQSPKYLFRKEGQNVTLSCEQNLNHDAMYWYRQDPGQGLRLIYYSQIVNDFQKGDIAEGYSVSREKKESFPLTVTSAQKNPTAFYLCASSADGHTGELFFGEGSRLTVL.

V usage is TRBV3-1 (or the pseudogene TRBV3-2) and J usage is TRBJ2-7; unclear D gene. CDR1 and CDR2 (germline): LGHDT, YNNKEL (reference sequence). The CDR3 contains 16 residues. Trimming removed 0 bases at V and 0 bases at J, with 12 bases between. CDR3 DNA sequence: TGTGCCAGCAGCCAAGAGGTTAGCTGGGACTCCTACGAGCAGTACTTC. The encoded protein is CASSQEVSWDSYEQYF.

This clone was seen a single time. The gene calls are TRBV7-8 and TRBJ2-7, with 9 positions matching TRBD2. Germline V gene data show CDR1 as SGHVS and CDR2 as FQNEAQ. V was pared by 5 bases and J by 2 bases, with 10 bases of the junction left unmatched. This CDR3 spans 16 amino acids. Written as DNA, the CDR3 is TGTGCCAGCAGCCCAGACCCTAGCGGGGAGCCCTACGAGCAGTACTTC. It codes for CASSPDPSGEPYEQYF.

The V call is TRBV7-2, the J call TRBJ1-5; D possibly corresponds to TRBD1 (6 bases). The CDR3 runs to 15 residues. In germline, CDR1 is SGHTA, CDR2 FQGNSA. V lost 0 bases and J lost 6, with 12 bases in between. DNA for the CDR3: TGTGCCAGCAGCTTAGCGGCAGGGGTGGGTCAGCCCCAGCATTTT. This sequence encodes CASSLAAGVGQPQHF.

As DNA, the CDR3 is TGTGCCAGCAGCCCCTTAGGACTAGCGGGAGAGACCGGGGAGCTGTTTTTT. Encoded protein: CASSPLGLAGETGELFF. The chain uses TRBV7-3 and TRBJ2-2, with TRBD2 identical over 13 bases. Germline V gene data show CDR1 as SGHTA and CDR2 as FQGTGA. J gave up 5 bases and V 5 bases, and 8 bases lay outside the gene matches. The length of the CDR3 is 17 residues.

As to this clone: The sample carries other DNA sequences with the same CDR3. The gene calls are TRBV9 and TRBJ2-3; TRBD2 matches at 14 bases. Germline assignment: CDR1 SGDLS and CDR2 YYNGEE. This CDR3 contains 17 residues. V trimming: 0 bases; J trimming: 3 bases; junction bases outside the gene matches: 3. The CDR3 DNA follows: TGTGCCAGCAGCGTAGGACTAGCGGGGGGGTCTACAGATACGCAGTATTTT. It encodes CASSVGLAGGSTDTQYF.

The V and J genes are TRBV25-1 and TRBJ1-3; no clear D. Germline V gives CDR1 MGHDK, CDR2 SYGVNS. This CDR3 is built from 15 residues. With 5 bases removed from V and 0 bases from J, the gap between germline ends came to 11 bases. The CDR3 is CASSFGVLSGNTIYF. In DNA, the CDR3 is TGTGCCAGCAGTTTCGGGGTCCTCTCTGGAAACACCATATATTTT.

CDR3 region: CASSSAGELEKLFF. The CDR3 DNA follows: TGTGCCAGCAGCTCAGCGGGAGAGCTTGAAAAACTGTTTTTT. The rearrangement uses TRBV5-4 and TRBJ1-4; D not certain. This CDR3 is built from 14 residues. Trimming shortened V by 3 bases and J by 7 bases, and 13 bases separated the two germline ends. The germline V gene has CDR1 SGHNT and CDR2 YYREEE (reference sequence).

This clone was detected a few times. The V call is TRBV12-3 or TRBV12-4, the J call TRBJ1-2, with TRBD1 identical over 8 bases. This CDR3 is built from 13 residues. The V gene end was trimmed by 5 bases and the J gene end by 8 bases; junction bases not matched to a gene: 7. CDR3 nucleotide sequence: TGTGCCAGCAGTCCCAGGGGGCGTGGCGGCTACACCTTC. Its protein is CASSPRGRGGYTF.

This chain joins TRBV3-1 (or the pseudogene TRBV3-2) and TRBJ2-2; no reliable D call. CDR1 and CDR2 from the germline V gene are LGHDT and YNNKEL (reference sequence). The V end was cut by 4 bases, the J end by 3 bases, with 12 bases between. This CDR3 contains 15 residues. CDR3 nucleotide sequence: TGTGCCAGCAGCCCCCATCTGGGATACACCGGGGAGCTGTTTTTT. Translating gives CASSPHLGYTGELFF.

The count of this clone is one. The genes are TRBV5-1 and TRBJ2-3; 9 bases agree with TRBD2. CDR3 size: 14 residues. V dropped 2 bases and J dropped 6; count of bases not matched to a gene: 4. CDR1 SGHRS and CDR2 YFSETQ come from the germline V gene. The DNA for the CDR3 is TGCGCCAGCAGCTTTAGCGGGGGTGCGGATACGCAGTATTTT. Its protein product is CASSFSGGADTQYF.